The next 5 T cell receptor beta chains were all read from a single sample in a study of low-dose radiotherapy and immunotherapy resistance in tumors. The time point here: before trial treatment. First-strand cDNA used TRAV- and TRBV-specific primers, covering alpha and beta chains. TCR amplification ran 15 to 20 PCR cycles using constant-region and V-primer adapter primers. TCRdb itself ran the reads through MiXCR, one entry per CDR3 protein. The sample holds tens of thousands of distinct CDR3 sequences; roughly 9% are singletons and the top ten take 0.95% to 1.3%. Specimen: PBMCs, collected before treatment. The receptors were gathered from a male donor with prostate cancer.

About this clonotype: This is likely an artifact of a read error, given a far larger clone one base away. V and J are TRBV11-1 and TRBJ2-5; TRBD2 agrees at 9 bases. Germline V gene data show CDR1 as SGHAT and CDR2 as FQDESV (reference sequence). V lost 5 bases, J lost 11 bases, and 6 bases stayed unmatched. This CDR3 is built from 12 residues. CDR3 in amino acids: CASSPSGNEQYF. In nucleotides, the CDR3 is TGTGCCAGCAGCCCTAGCGGGAATGAGCAGTACTTC.

This chain connects TRBV4-3 to TRBJ2-1; TRBD2 matches at 7 bases. There are 15 residues in the CDR3. J gave up 2 bases and V 3 bases, and 4 bases lay outside the gene matches. Germline lookup yields CDR1 LGHNA and CDR2 YSLEER. The CDR3 DNA sequence: TGCGCCAGCAGCCAGACACTAGCGACCTACAATGAGCAGTTCTTC. Translated: CASSQTLATYNEQFF.

This clonotype was seen ten or more times. The chain has TRBV6-4 and TRBJ2-1; 11 nucleotides align to TRBD2. After removal of 2 bases from V and 1 base from J, the junction contained 1 base not matched to a gene. CDR3 length: 16 residues. Germline CDR1 and CDR2: MRHNA and SNTAGT. The CDR3 reads CASSDTSGSSYNEQFF. CDR3 bases: TGTGCCAGCAGTGACACTAGCGGGAGTTCCTACAATGAGCAGTTCTTC.

This clonotype was recorded at least ten times. The CDR3 loop reads CASSHSSFLVWTGELFF. CDR3 nucleotide sequence: TGTGCCAGCAGTCACAGTTCGTTCCTGGTATGGACCGGGGAGCTGTTTTTT. V is TRBV28 and J is TRBJ2-2; no clear D gene. The CDR3 sequence is 17 residues long. Germline loops: CDR1 MDHEN, CDR2 SYDVKM. Trimming took 5 bases from V and 5 from J, leaving 21 bases between them.

This clonotype was detected many times. CDR3 region: CASSGPGQGYEKLFF. In nucleotides, the CDR3 is TGTGCCAGCAGCGGACCGGGACAGGGGTATGAAAAACTGTTTTTT. The V call is TRBV28, the J call TRBJ1-4, with 10 bases lining up with TRBD1. The CDR3 runs 15 residues. Germline V gene sequence: CDR1 MDHEN, CDR2 SYDVKM. J gave up 6 bases and V 6 bases, and 7 bases lay outside the gene matches.